This T cell receptor beta chain was identified in a study of spatial heterogeneity in lung cancer. Across the study: Compared with alpha-chain sequences, beta-chain sequences were consistently detected in greater numbers.

Germline-derived CDR1 and CDR2 are LNHDA and SQIVND (reference sequence). Trimming stripped 0 bases from V and 3 bases from J, with 21 bases between. This CDR3 is built from 18 residues. This clonotype has at least ten counts. Time point of the sample: sample taken at primary tumor resection. Sequencing covered unsorted whole RNA taken from tumor, nontumor lung or frozen PBMC. TCRdb re-derived calls from the 5' RACE reads in MiXCR, one entry per CDR3 protein. The sample lists some 10,000 distinct CDR3 sequences, about 8.6% occurring once. The chain carries TRBV19 and TRBJ2-7; no definite D call. This sequence was found in a male donor with early-stage non-small cell lung cancer. The sequencing here drew on PBMCs, taken at surgery. Here the CDR3 DNA reads TGTGCCAGTAGTATAGATGGCCCTAGGCTTTTTGGTGGCTACGAGCAGTACTTC. This gives the protein CASSIDGPRLFGGYEQYF.